What follows describes a single T cell receptor beta chain. Its matching antigen is unknown. TCRdb called the reads again in MiXCR, with one record for every CDR3 protein. The data hold 300,000 to 400,000 distinct CDR3 sequences, with about 28% observed a single time. The germline V gene has CDR1 LGHNA and CDR2 YNFKEQ. V was pared by 0 bases and J by 2 bases, with 11 bases between. The CDR3 has 15 residues. This sample was included in a study of T cell repertoires in cytomegalovirus infection. Study-level background: Both a matching HLA type and CMV infection were indicated by public TCR beta signatures.

Whole-study results and caveats: The response measured ex vivo was dominated by TCR beta clonotypes (HLA-C-restricted and CMV-specific).

The material was cultured PBMCs, obtained from culture after CMV antigen stimulation. The receptor was derived from a human donor in good health (CMV status not recorded). Some clones in this sample may be carry-over from other donors' samples. The chain links TRBV4-2 to TRBJ2-7, with D unresolved. The CDR3 DNA sequence: TGTGCCAGCAGCCAAGAAAACGAGGCCCCCTACGAGCAGTACTTC. It translates to CASSQENEAPYEQYF.